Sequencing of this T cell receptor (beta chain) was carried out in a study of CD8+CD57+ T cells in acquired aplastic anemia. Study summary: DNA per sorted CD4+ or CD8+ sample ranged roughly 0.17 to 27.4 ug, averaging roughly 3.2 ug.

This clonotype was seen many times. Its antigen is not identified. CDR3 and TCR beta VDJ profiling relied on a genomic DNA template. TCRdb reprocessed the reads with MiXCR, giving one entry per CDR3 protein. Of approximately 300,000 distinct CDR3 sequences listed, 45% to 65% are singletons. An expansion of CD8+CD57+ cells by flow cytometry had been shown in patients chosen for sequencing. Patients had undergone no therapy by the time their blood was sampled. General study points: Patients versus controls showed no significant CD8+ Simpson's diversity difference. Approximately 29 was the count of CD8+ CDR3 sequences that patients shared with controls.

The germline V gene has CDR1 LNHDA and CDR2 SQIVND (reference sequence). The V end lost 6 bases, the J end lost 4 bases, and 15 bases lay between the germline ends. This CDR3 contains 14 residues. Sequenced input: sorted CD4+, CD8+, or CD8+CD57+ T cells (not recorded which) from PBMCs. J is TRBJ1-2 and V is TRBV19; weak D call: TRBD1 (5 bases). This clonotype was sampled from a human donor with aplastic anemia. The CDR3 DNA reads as TGTGCCAGTAGCGAGGGACCGAGGATCTATGGCTACACCTTC. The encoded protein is CASSEGPRIYGYTF.